The TCR beta chain under discussion was sequenced for a study of blood T cell repertoires in COVID-19. Across the study: Italy, Spain and the United States were the sources of the convalescent and acute COVID-19 samples.

Which cohort a participant joined came from the clinical history participants gave. Cohort 3 recovery required two negative PCRs, clearance, or symptom resolution. The CDR3 totals 11 residues. V was pared by 8 bases and J by 8 bases, with 10 bases between. From germline, CDR1 is MDHEN and CDR2 SYDVKM. Authors' data handling: From reference gene primer amplification, estimates of nucleated cell counts were derived. The table came from immunoSEQ multiplex PCR; TCRdb's copy has only in-frame clones and leaves some out. That table furnishes V, J and clone size, whereas the DNA furnished D and trimming. This table holds about 400,000 clones, roughly nine tenths found once.

The TCR was taken from a woman in her thirties who had recovered from COVID-19. V and J are TRBV28 and TRBJ2-1; D is unresolved. Source material: PBMCs or T cells enriched from blood (not recorded which). This chain's CDR3 is CASQEAHEQFF. CDR3 bases: TGTGCCAGCCAAGAGGCACATGAGCAGTTCTTC. Full variable domain (outside the CDR3, taken from reference TRBV28 and TRBJ2-1): DVKVTQSSRYLVKRTGEKVFLECVQDMDHENMFWYRQDPGLGLRLIYFSYDVKMKEKGDIPEGYSVSREKKERFSLILESASTNQTSMYLCASQEAHEQFFGPGTRLTVL.